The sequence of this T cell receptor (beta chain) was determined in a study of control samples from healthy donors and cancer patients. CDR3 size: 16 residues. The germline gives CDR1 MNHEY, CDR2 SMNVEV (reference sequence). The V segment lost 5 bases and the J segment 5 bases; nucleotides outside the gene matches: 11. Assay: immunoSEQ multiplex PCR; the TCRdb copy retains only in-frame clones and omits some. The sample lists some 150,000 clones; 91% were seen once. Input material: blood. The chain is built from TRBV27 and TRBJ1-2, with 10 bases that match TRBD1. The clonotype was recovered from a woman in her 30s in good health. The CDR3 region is CASSPTPDRGGYGYTF. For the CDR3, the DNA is TGTGCCAGCAGTCCTACCCCGGACAGGGGGGGATATGGCTACACCTTC.